The T cell receptor (beta chain) under discussion was sequenced for a study of T cell responses to AZD1222 COVID-19 vaccine. Repertoires were generated with immunoSEQ multiplex PCR, while TCRdb's copy carries only in-frame clones and drops some. This table has 100,000 to 150,000 clones, 80% to 95% appearing once. The CDR3 is made up of 13 amino acids. The V gene's germline CDR1 is MNHNS and CDR2 SASEGT. V was clipped by 3 bases and J by 5 bases, with 11 bases between them. The TCR comes from an adult in good health. The chain employs TRBV6-1 and TRBJ2-7; D unclear. Sample: peripheral blood, taken on day 0 of AZD1222 vaccination. CDR3 amino acids: CASSEFGFNEQYF. The CDR3 region has the DNA TGTGCCAGCAGTGAGTTCGGGTTCAACGAGCAGTACTTC.